These 15 T cell receptor beta chains were sequenced from one sample in a study of CD8 T cells in Susac syndrome. The authors reverse transcribed roughly 0.5 to 1 ug RNA with random hexamers. From the immunoSEQ multiplex PCR reads, TCRdb called clonotypes with MiXCR, one entry per CDR3 protein. This sample has around 200,000 distinct CDR3 sequences; 90% to 95% occur once, and the top ten carry 0.1%. Sequencing used CD4+ T cells from PBMCs. Every receptor here comes from a human donor in good health.

The CDR3 spells CASSFLDRGFNGYTF. The CDR3 DNA reads as TGTGCCAGCAGTTTCCTGGACAGGGGATTTAATGGCTACACCTTC. The chain has TRBV28 and TRBJ1-2, with 9 bases lining up with TRBD1. Germline V lookup: CDR1 MDHEN, CDR2 SYDVKM. The length of the CDR3 is 15 residues. V trimming: 3 bases; J trimming: 6 bases; junction bases outside the gene matches: 8.

The chain recombines TRBV30 with TRBJ2-2; weak D call: TRBD1 (5 bases). Trimming took 8 bases from V and 2 from J, leaving 15 bases between them. The CDR3 totals 14 residues. Germline CDR1 and CDR2: GTSNPN and SVGIG (reference sequence). CDR3 protein: CAGSPGFNTGELFF. The CDR3 region has the DNA TGTGCCGGATCCCCAGGGTTTAACACCGGGGAGCTGTTTTTT.

The V call is TRBV29-1, the J call TRBJ1-1, with 7 bases lining up with TRBD1. The CDR3 contains 13 residues. V dropped 2 bases and J dropped 3; count of bases not matched to a gene: 3. Germline V CDR1 and CDR2: SQVTM, ANQGSEA. The DNA for the CDR3 is TGCAGCGTTGAAAGGGGGCTGTACACTGAAGCTTTCTTT. Translating gives CSVERGLYTEAFF.

The genes are TRBV6-5 and TRBJ2-7; 9 nucleotides agree with TRBD2. The CDR3 has 15 residues. Trimming cost V 6 bases and J 2 bases; bases outside gene matches: 8. Looked up from germline, CDR1 is MNHEY and CDR2 is SVGAGI. The CDR3 coding sequence is TGTGCCAGCAGCACCCCGGGACTAGCTACCTACGAGCAGTACTTC. It translates to CASSTPGLATYEQYF.

The V gene is TRBV7-2, the J gene TRBJ2-1, with 10 bases lining up with TRBD2. CDR3 length equals 14 residues. Trimming took 3 bases from V and 9 from J; bases not matched to a gene: 5. The germline V gene has CDR1 SGHTA and CDR2 FQGNSA. The CDR3, as DNA: TGTGCCAGCAGCTTGGCTAGCGGGAGTGGTGAGCAGTTCTTC. This sequence encodes CASSLASGSGEQFF.

The rearrangement links TRBV7-2 to TRBJ1-1; 9 nucleotides line up with TRBD1. Unmatched junction bases numbered 3, after V lost 3 bases and J lost 7 bases. Germline V gene data show CDR1 as SGHTA and CDR2 as FQGNSA. The CDR3 extends over 13 amino acids. The CDR3 DNA follows: TGTGCCAGCAGCTTTGGACAGGGGTTTGAAGCTTTCTTT. It yields the protein CASSFGQGFEAFF.

This chain uses TRBV24-1 with TRBJ1-5; no reliable D call. V lost 10 bases to trimming and J lost 2 bases, with 8 bases between them. Per germline, CDR1 KGHDR and CDR2 SFDVKD. The length of the CDR3 is 12 residues. In DNA, the CDR3 is TGTGCCACTAGGAAGCGCAATCAGCCCCAGCATTTT. Residues: CATRKRNQPQHF.

The chain has TRBV6-2 or TRBV6-3 and TRBJ2-1, with 7 bases aligning to TRBD2. The V gene's germline CDR1 is MNHEY and CDR2 SVGEGT. The V segment lost 0 bases and the J segment 8 bases; nucleotides outside the gene matches: 4. CDR3 size: 14 residues. The CDR3 sequence: CASSYSSRGDEQFF. The CDR3 nucleotides read TGTGCCAGCAGTTACTCGAGCCGGGGGGATGAGCAGTTCTTC.

This rearrangement joins TRBV28 to TRBJ1-3; D is possibly TRBD1 (5 bases). Germline CDR1 reads MDHEN; CDR2 reads SYDVKM. This CDR3 is built from 18 residues. Trimming took 5 bases from V and 0 from J, leaving 20 bases between them. Written as DNA, the CDR3 is TGTGCCAGCAGTCCCCCGGGACCGCCTTTGAGCTCTGGAAACACCATATATTTT. Translation gives CASSPPGPPLSSGNTIYF.

The V and J genes are TRBV23-1 and TRBJ1-5; no clear D gene. TRBV23-1 is identified as an open reading frame with a role that is uncertain. V was clipped by 0 bases and J by 2 bases, with 11 bases between them. This CDR3 is built from 16 residues. This CDR3 is CASSQSGIRGNQPQHF. CDR3 sequence (DNA): TGCGCCAGCAGTCAATCGGGGATACGAGGCAATCAGCCCCAGCATTTT.

The chain couples TRBV29-1 to TRBJ2-5; D gene uncertain. With 7 bases removed from V and 2 bases from J, the gap between germline ends came to 14 bases. This CDR3 spans 13 amino acids. Germline CDR1 SQVTM, CDR2 ANQGSEA. This CDR3 reads CSAGRAQQETQYF. The CDR3 DNA reads as TGCAGCGCTGGAAGGGCCCAACAAGAGACCCAGTACTTC.

V gene TRBV29-1 combines with J gene TRBJ2-1; 13 nucleotides agree with TRBD2. V was pared by 8 bases and J by 9 bases, with 7 bases of the junction left unmatched. The CDR3 is 13 residues long. Germline CDR1 and CDR2: SQVTM and ANQGSEA. The CDR3 nucleotides read TGCAGCTCTACTAGCGGGGGGGCTGGTGAGCAGTTCTTC. It codes for CSSTSGGAGEQFF.

The rearrangement joins TRBV9 to TRBJ2-7, with 9 bases matching TRBD2. J was trimmed by 3 bases and V by 3 bases; bases with no gene match: 7. The V gene's germline CDR1 is SGDLS and CDR2 YYNGEE. There are 15 residues in the CDR3. The CDR3 region is CASSARSGGLYEQYF. CDR3 DNA: TGTGCCAGCAGCGCCAGAAGCGGGGGGCTCTACGAGCAGTACTTC.

This rearrangement joins TRBV6-5 to TRBJ1-1; possibly TRBD1 for D (6 bases). Trimming took off 0 bases at V and 7 bases at J, with 18 bases between the two ends. Germline assignment: CDR1 MNHEY and CDR2 SVGAGI. The CDR3 is 16 residues long. For the CDR3, the DNA is TGTGCCAGCAGTTACTCGATTGGGGGCGCAGGTAATGAAGCTTTCTTT. Its translation is CASSYSIGGAGNEAFF.

This chain uses TRBV20-1 with TRBJ1-1; D unresolved. The germline CDR1 and CDR2 sequences are DFQATT and SNEGSKA (reference sequence). V was cut by 6 bases and J by 1 base, with 9 bases left in between. This CDR3 is 12 amino acids long. CDR3 DNA sequence: TGCAGTGCGAGCTACACGAACACTGAAGCTTTCTTT. Its protein is CSASYTNTEAFF.